These 10 T cell receptor beta chains were all obtained from the same sample, sequenced in a study of T cells expressing NK-cell markers. TCRdb reanalyzed the 5' RACE reads and collapses them to one entry per CDR3 protein, without DNA. In total, the table holds 400,000 to 550,000 distinct CDR3 sequences. The sample consisted of blood T cells: a sorted CD56 or NKG2C T cell subset, CD4+ or CD8+ T cells, or bulk PBMC T cells (not recorded which). The receptors derive from a woman between 18 and 69 years old in good health.

The rearrangement joins TRBV10-3 to TRBJ2-7; the TCRdb D gene call, TRBD1, has no DNA to confirm it. In germline, CDR1 is ENHRY, CDR2 SYGVKD. The CDR3 covers 14 residues. This chain's CDR3 is CASSRGAVAYEQYF.

This chain uses TRBV18 with TRBJ2-1; TCRdb lists TRBD1, though no DNA is available to test this call. The CDR3 consists of 15 residues. Germline V lookup: CDR1 KGHSH, CDR2 LQKENI. This CDR3 is CASSQGQGAANEQFF. The complete variable domain, with remaining parts taken from reference TRBV18 and TRBJ2-1, reads NAGVMQNPRHLVRRRGQEARLRCSPMKGHSHVYWYRQLPEEGLKFMVYLQKENIIDESGMPKERFSAEFPKEGPSILRIQQVVRGDSAAYFCASSQGQGAANEQFFGPGTRLTVL.

The J gene is TRBJ2-3, the V gene TRBV7-9; no DNA is available, so the TRBD1 call from TCRdb remains unchecked. The CDR3 runs 13 residues. Germline assignment: CDR1 SEHNR and CDR2 FQNEAQ (reference sequence). The CDR3 spells CASISRSTDTQYF.

The chain couples TRBV20-1 to TRBJ2-1; as DNA is missing, the TRBD2 call by TCRdb cannot be tested. The CDR3 has 13 residues. CDR1 and CDR2 from the germline V gene are DFQATT and SNEGSKA (reference sequence). CDR3 sequence reads: CSAPEGRGNEQFF.

V gene TRBV7-9 combines with J gene TRBJ2-7; TCRdb selects TRBD1, and the lack of DNA leaves this call unchecked. In germline, CDR1 is SEHNR, CDR2 FQNEAQ (reference sequence). The CDR3 length is 16 residues. The CDR3 is CASSSVGQGFSYEQYF.

V and J are TRBV5-1 and TRBJ1-1; the D gene TCRdb calls, TRBD1, cannot be checked with no DNA. The CDR3 covers 15 residues. Germline V CDR1 and CDR2: SGHRS, YFSETQ. CDR3 sequence reads: CASSQTGTGVPEAFF.

The chain has TRBV20-1 and TRBJ1-2; TCRdb calls TRBD1, which cannot be checked without DNA. The CDR3 length is 13 residues. Germline CDR1 DFQATT, CDR2 SNEGSKA (reference sequence). CDR3 in amino acids: CSAMTGGPLGYTF.

V is TRBV15 and J is TRBJ1-2. The CDR3 length is 14 residues. Germline values: CDR1 LNHNV, CDR2 YYDKDF (reference sequence). The CDR3 protein is CATSRGPSNYGYTF.

The chain recombines TRBV18 with TRBJ2-3; there is no DNA to check the TCRdb D call of TRBD2. Germline-derived CDR1 and CDR2 are KGHSH and LQKENI. This CDR3 has 15 amino acids. This CDR3 reads CASTSTSGFTDTQYF.

The genes are TRBV20-1 and TRBJ2-7; the D call from TCRdb, TRBD2, cannot be confirmed without DNA. From germline, CDR1 is DFQATT and CDR2 SNEGSKA (reference sequence). The CDR3 spans 12 residues. The chain's CDR3 is CSAQPARNEQYF.